This T cell receptor beta chain is from a study of control samples from healthy donors and cancer patients. This clone was detected only once. CDR3 length: 14 amino acids. Germline CDR1 reads MNHEY; CDR2 reads SVGEGT. V shed 2 bases, J shed 5 bases, and the junction held 3 bases outside the gene matches. Here immunoSEQ multiplex PCR was the method, and the copy in TCRdb shows in-frame clones only, minus some. The sample includes 85,000 to 95,000 clones, roughly four fifths of them seen just once. The V and J genes are TRBV6-2 or TRBV6-3 and TRBJ2-1, with 7 bases that match TRBD2. This sequence originates from a woman in her sixties in good health. The sequenced sample consisted of blood. The CDR3 DNA reads TGTGCCAGCAGTTACGGGCTAGCGGACAATGAGCAGTTCTTC. This translates into CASSYGLADNEQFF.